This TCR beta chain was identified during a study of T cells in Graves' hyperthyroidism and ophthalmopathy. Background on the study: It was at initial diagnosis, before any treatment, that peripheral blood was collected. Study results and caveats: A model of 13 V-J pairs discriminated ophthalmopathy from stable hyperthyroidism. Most clonotypes that expanded in the thyroid above 0.001 also showed up in blood.

RNA transcripts gave rise to amplified TCR beta CDR3 regions. The HTBI primer set drove a first-round RT-PCR of the TCR CDR3. One entry per CDR3 protein results from TCRdb running MiXCR on the multiplex PCR reads. Of 500,000 to 550,000 distinct CDR3 sequences detected, just under 20% appear once; the ten largest clones hold roughly 50%. This CDR3 has 15 amino acids. V lost 7 bases and J lost 0, with 15 bases in between. Germline V gene data show CDR1 as MNHNS and CDR2 as SASEGT. As for this clonotype: Its antigen is not identified.

The sequence came from a man aged 35 to 55 with Graves' ophthalmopathy. Sequenced sample: blood. V usage is TRBV6-1 and J usage is TRBJ1-2; no definite D call. CDR3 sequence (DNA): TGTGCCAGCACCCAACATGGGCAAGCTAACTATGGCTACACCTTC. Its translation: CASTQHGQANYGYTF.